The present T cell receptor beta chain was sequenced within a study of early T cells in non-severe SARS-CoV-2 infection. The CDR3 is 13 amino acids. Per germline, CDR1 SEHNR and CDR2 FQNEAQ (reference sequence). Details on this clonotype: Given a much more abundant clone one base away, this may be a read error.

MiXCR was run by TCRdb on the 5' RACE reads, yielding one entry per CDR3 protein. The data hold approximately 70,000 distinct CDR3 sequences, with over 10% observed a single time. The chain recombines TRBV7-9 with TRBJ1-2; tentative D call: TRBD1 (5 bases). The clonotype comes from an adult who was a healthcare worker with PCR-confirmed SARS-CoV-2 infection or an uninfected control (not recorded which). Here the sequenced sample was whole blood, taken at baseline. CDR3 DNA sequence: TGTGCCAGCAGCTTAGAAGGGGTTTATGGCTTCACCTTC. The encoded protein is CASSLEGVYGFTF.